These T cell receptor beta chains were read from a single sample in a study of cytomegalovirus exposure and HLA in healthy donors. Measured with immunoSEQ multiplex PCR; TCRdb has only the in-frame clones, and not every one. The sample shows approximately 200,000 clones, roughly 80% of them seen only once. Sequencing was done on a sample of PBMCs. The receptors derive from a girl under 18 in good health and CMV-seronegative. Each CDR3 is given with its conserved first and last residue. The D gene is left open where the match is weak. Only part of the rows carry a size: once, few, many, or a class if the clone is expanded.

TGTGCCAGCAGCCAAGATCCCAGGGGGCGAGTTGGGACTGAAGCTTTCTTT | CASSQDPRGRVGTEAFF | TRBV14 | NA | TRBJ1-1 | TRBD1
TGTGCCAGCAGTTCCGCCGGACTAGCGGGAGCTCAGGAGCAGTACTTC | CASSSAGLAGAQEQYF | TRBV28 | few | TRBJ2-5 | TRBD2
TGTGCCGCAAAGACAGGGGGGAGAGAGACCCAGTACTTC | CAAKTGGRETQYF | TRBV10-3 | NA | TRBJ2-5 | TRBD1
TGTGCCAGCAGTTTAAACGAGGGAGGGTATTCAGATACGCAGTATTTT | CASSLNEGGYSDTQYF | TRBV28 | NA | TRBJ2-3 | TRBD2
TGTGCCAGCTGGCGACACTCTGGAAACACCATATATTTT | CASWRHSGNTIYF | TRBV21-1 | NA | TRBJ1-3 | NA
TGTTCCAGCAGCTTAGCCACGGGAGACCCGTACTTC | CSSSLATGDPYF | TRBV7-9 | NA | TRBJ2-4 | NA
TGTGCCTGGAGTGTTTGGACAGGGGTCTACGAGCAGTACTTC | CAWSVWTGVYEQYF | TRBV30 | NA | TRBJ2-7 | TRBD1
TGTGCCAGCAGTTTTATCGGGGGAAAACTGTTTTTT | CASSFIGGKLFF | TRBV27 | NA | TRBJ1-4 | NA
TGTGCCAGTAGTATAGAGGAGGCCACCGGGGAGCTGTTTTTT | CASSIEEATGELFF | TRBV19 | NA | TRBJ2-2 | NA
TGCGCCAGCAGCTTGAGGACAGTAAAAGCAACTAATGAAAAACTGTTTTTT | CASSLRTVKATNEKLFF | TRBV5-1 | NA | TRBJ1-4 | NA
TGTGCCAGCAGTTTATCGATTTTGGAGAGTGGGGCCAACGTCCTGACTTTC | CASSLSILESGANVLTF | TRBV27 | once | TRBJ2-6 | NA
TGTGCCAGCAGCCCACGCAGCGGGGGTTCCTACGAGCAGTACTTC | CASSPRSGGSYEQYF | TRBV11-2 | NA | TRBJ2-7 | TRBD2
TGTGCCAGCAGGTCCGGGACAGAGAGTAACTATGGCTACACCTTC | CASRSGTESNYGYTF | TRBV6-5 | NA | TRBJ1-2 | TRBD1
TGTGCCAGCAGCCGAAGGGACAGGGGGCCGAGGCAGCCCCAGCATTTT | CASSRRDRGPRQPQHF | TRBV28 | NA | TRBJ1-5 | TRBD1
TGTGCCAGCAGCCCGCGGACGGAGCGGGGGAGCACAGATACGCAGTATTTT | CASSPRTERGSTDTQYF | TRBV7-2 | NA | TRBJ2-3 | TRBD2
TGTGCCAGCAGTCCACTCACCTCGACTAGCGGGGGGACCACAGATACGCAGTATTTT | CASSPLTSTSGGTTDTQYF | TRBV28 | NA | TRBJ2-3 | TRBD2
TGCGCCAGCAGCCAAACCGGGACAGCATACAATGAGCAGTTCTTC | CASSQTGTAYNEQFF | TRBV4-1 | NA | TRBJ2-1 | TRBD1
TGTGCCAGCAGCTTAGATATAGAACGGGAGACCCAGTACTTC | CASSLDIERETQYF | TRBV5-4 | NA | TRBJ2-5 | NA
TGTGCCAGCAGTGCGCGGATTGTCTACGAGCAGTACTTC | CASSARIVYEQYF | TRBV2 | NA | TRBJ2-7 | NA
TGTGCCAGCAGTTACTCGATAGGGGGCCTTGACGAGCAGTACTTC | CASSYSIGGLDEQYF | TRBV6-5 | NA | TRBJ2-7 | TRBD1
TGTGCCAGCCTAGGGGGAATGAACACTGAAGCTTTCTTT | CASLGGMNTEAFF | TRBV18 | NA | TRBJ1-1 | NA
TGCGCCAGCAGCTTGGGGGACAGCTCCTACGAGCAGTACTTC | CASSLGDSSYEQYF | TRBV5-1 | NA | TRBJ2-7 | TRBD1
TGTGCCAGCAGCCGCCTCTTAGCGGGGGGTTACAATGAGCAGTTCTTC | CASSRLLAGGYNEQFF | TRBV27 | NA | TRBJ2-1 | TRBD2
TGCGCCAGCAGACTAGCGGGGGAGAACTCCTACGAGCAGTACTTC | CASRLAGENSYEQYF | TRBV10-2 | NA | TRBJ2-7 | TRBD2
NA | CASSSSGGRETQYF | TRBV7-3 | NA | TRBJ2-5 | NA
TGTGCCAGCAGCACCAGGACAGCAGAGACCCAGTACTTC | CASSTRTAETQYF | TRBV7-2 | NA | TRBJ2-5 | NA
TGTGCCAGCTCACCAGGGCAGGGGGGAAATCAGCCCCAGCATTTT | CASSPGQGGNQPQHF | TRBV18 | once | TRBJ1-5 | TRBD1
TGTGCCAGCAGCGCCCGGCGGGGTCCGACCTACGAGCAGTACTTC | CASSARRGPTYEQYF | TRBV11-2 | few | TRBJ2-7 | NA
TGCGCCAGCAGCTCGGGGGTCCACGGCTATGGCTACACCTTC | CASSSGVHGYGYTF | TRBV5-1 | NA | TRBJ1-2 | NA
TGTGCCAGCTCACCACTTGGACAGGGGGATCAGCCCCAGCATTTT | CASSPLGQGDQPQHF | TRBV18 | NA | TRBJ1-5 | TRBD1
TGTGCCAGCAGCTATCGGACGGGATTGAACACTGAAGCTTTCTTT | CASSYRTGLNTEAFF | TRBV7-2 | NA | TRBJ1-1 | NA
TGTGCCAGCAGCGTAAGGGCTAGCGGGGACCCGAGGGCCGGGGAGCTGTTTTTT | CASSVRASGDPRAGELFF | TRBV9 | NA | TRBJ2-2 | TRBD2
TGTGCCAGCAGTCCCGGGTCCTCACCGCTTTATGGCTACACCTTC | CASSPGSSPLYGYTF | TRBV6-4 | NA | TRBJ1-2 | NA
TGTGCCAGCAGTCCGGACAGGGGCTCTGGAAACACCATATATTTT | CASSPDRGSGNTIYF | TRBV6-5 | NA | TRBJ1-3 | TRBD1
TGTGCCAGCAGCTTAAGGATAGAGGGGGTTCACAATGAGCAGTTCTTC | CASSLRIEGVHNEQFF | TRBV28 | NA | TRBJ2-1 | NA
TGTGCCAGCAGAGGGGCGGGACAGCCCCAGCATTTT | CASRGAGQPQHF | TRBV28 | NA | TRBJ1-5 | NA
TGTGCCAGCAGTTTGGGGGGAAGCACTGAAGCTTTCTTT | CASSLGGSTEAFF | TRBV27 | few | TRBJ1-1 | NA
TGCGCCAGCAGTGATGGGGACAGGGCCTCCAATCAGCCCCAGCATTTT | CASSDGDRASNQPQHF | TRBV10-1 | NA | TRBJ1-5 | TRBD1
TGTGCCAGCAAGGGGGACTCTGGAAACACCATATATTTT | CASKGDSGNTIYF | TRBV11-1 | NA | TRBJ1-3 | NA
TGTGCCAGTAGTATCCCGGGGACAGGGCTCTCTGGGGCCAACGTCCTGACTTTC | CASSIPGTGLSGANVLTF | TRBV19 | NA | TRBJ2-6 | TRBD1
TGTGCCAGCAGCCCTCGAGGCCCAGGGGGCGCTTTGGAGACCCAGTACTTC | CASSPRGPGGALETQYF | TRBV7-6 | NA | TRBJ2-5 | TRBD1